These 4 T cell receptor beta chains share one sample of origin, sequenced in a study of T cells in Graves' hyperthyroidism and ophthalmopathy. RNA transcripts provided the source from which TCR beta CDR3 regions were amplified. TCR CDR3 regions were first amplified by RT-PCR with HTBI primers. TCRdb re-called the multiplex PCR reads through MiXCR, storing one row per CDR3 protein. The sample includes about 400,000 distinct CDR3 sequences, 13% seen only once; the top ten take 9.2%. Sequencing was carried out using blood. The receptor source for this set is a woman under 30 with Graves' hyperthyroidism.

Remarks on this clonotype: At one end the junction does not follow the germline gene, possibly because of a read error. This rearrangement joins TRBV6-1 to TRBJ2-1, with a tentative D call TRBD2 (6 bases). Germline V gene data show CDR1 as MNHNS and CDR2 as SASEGT. This CDR3 has 18 residues. CDR3 amino acids: CASSEFSAGIANYSEQFF. The CDR3 DNA reads TGTGCCAGCAGTGAATTTTCGGCGGGGATAGCCAATTACAGTGAGCAGTTCTTC.

At least ten counts were recorded for this clonotype. The chain links TRBV7-2 to TRBJ1-2; unclear D gene. The germline V gene has CDR1 SGHTA and CDR2 FQGNSA. The CDR3 totals 11 residues. Trimming removed 5 bases at V and 2 bases at J, with 3 bases between. CDR3 loop: CASSENYGYTF. DNA of the CDR3: TGTGCCAGCAGCGAGAACTATGGCTACACCTTC.

This clonotype was picked up many times. The chain couples TRBV20-1 to TRBJ1-1; D is unclear. CDR1 and CDR2 (germline): DFQATT, SNEGSKA (reference sequence). The CDR3 spans 13 residues. This CDR3 reads CLEGRVRNTEAFF. DNA for the CDR3: TGCTTAGAAGGGAGGGTCCGGAACACTGAAGCTTTCTTT.

This clonotype occurred a few times. The rearrangement uses TRBV5-4 and TRBJ2-5, with 8 bases fitting TRBD2. Trimming at V came to 2 bases and at J to 5 bases, leaving 8 bases not matched to a gene. The CDR3 consists of 15 residues. The germline V gene has CDR1 SGHNT and CDR2 YYREEE (reference sequence). DNA of the CDR3: TGTGCCAGCAGCTTAATTAGCGGGATTTCGGAGACCCAGTACTTC. Protein: CASSLISGISETQYF. The full variable domain, rest sourced from reference TRBV5-4 and TRBJ2-5, is ETGVTQSPTHLIKTRGQQVTLRCSSQSGHNTVSWYQQALGQGPQFIFQYYREEENGRGNFPPRFSGLQFPNYSSELNVNALELDDSALYLCASSLISGISETQYFGPGTRLLVL.